This TCR beta chain was observed in a study of T-cell memory formation after mild COVID-19. Whole-study context: The study found TCR clusters largely donor specific.

The CDR3 is 15 residues long. Trimming removed 0 bases at V and 0 bases at J, with 8 bases between. Germline V gene lookup returns CDR1 LNHNV and CDR2 YYDKDF (reference sequence). Findings of the study overall: The CD4+ clones that contracted clustered mainly within CM and EM, and the CD8+ clones concentrated in EMRA. CD4+ bias marked clones expanding day 15 to 37, unlike balanced contracting clones. Several responding clones turned up in pre-infection memory, indicating that cross-reactive memory may have taken part.

This clonotype was seen a handful of times. Antigen unknown. Via MiXCR, TCRdb re-called the 5' RACE reads, giving one row per CDR3 protein. The sample includes over 450,000 distinct CDR3 sequences, about a fifth of them seen just once. V and J are TRBV15 and TRBJ1-2; D is ambiguous. The sequenced sample consisted of PBMCs or a T cell subset sorted from them (not recorded which). This receptor was taken from an adult woman who had mild COVID-19 (a few samples of this study predate the infection). Cell type and time point are not known. DNA of the CDR3: TGTGCCACCAGCAGAGATAACACCCCTAACTATGGCTACACCTTC. Residues: CATSRDNTPNYGYTF.